A single TCR beta chain is shown here with its context. The CDR3 is 12 residues long. V shed 5 bases and J shed 5 bases, with 9 bases lying between them. Germline CDR1 SEHNR, CDR2 FQNEAQ (reference sequence). The data were obtained in a study of cytomegalovirus exposure and HLA in healthy donors. A multiplex PCR was run with 60 Vbeta primers and 13 Jbeta primers. The table came from immunoSEQ multiplex PCR; TCRdb's copy has only in-frame clones and leaves some out. The sample carries about 170,000 clones, roughly 79% recorded once. The TCR was taken from a woman aged 25 to 39 in good health and CMV-seropositive. The specimen was PBMCs. The chain employs TRBV7-9 and TRBJ1-2; D remains ambiguous. CDR3 in amino acids: CASSQPLYGYTF. The CDR3 DNA is TGTGCCAGCAGCCAACCACTTTATGGCTACACCTTC.